The next 24 T cell receptor beta chains were all read from a single sample in a study of blood T cell repertoires in COVID-19 (dated by TCRdb to about 2020). Library method: the immunoSEQ multiplex PCR assay. TCRdb provides this immuneACCESS table in a form limited to in-frame rearrangements. Some clones are lacking; in checked studies, under half of them reflect an unresolved V gene, and why the rest are absent is not known. Counted in this sample were about 190,000 clones; 87% of them appeared once. Clones ranked in the top ten supply 20% to 25% of the sample. Sequenced material: peripheral blood. The receptors here all came from a man aged 60-69 years with active or convalescent COVID-19.

The CDR3 reads CASSDPHSTYTDTQYF. The CDR3 nucleotides are TGTGCCAGCAGTGATCCCCACTCCACGTACACAGATACGCAGTATTTT. This sequence joins TRBV6-1 and TRBJ2-3; D unresolved. V gave up 3 bases and J gave up 2 bases, with 15 bases separating them. Per the germline V gene, CDR1 is MNHNS and CDR2 is SASEGT. The CDR3 loop spans 16 amino acids.

The chain employs TRBV6-5 and TRBJ2-4, with D possibly TRBD1 on 6 matching bases. This CDR3 has 16 amino acids. V lost 4 bases to trimming and J lost 1 base, with 14 bases between them. Germline loops: CDR1 MNHEY, CDR2 SVGAGI. The chain's CDR3 is CASSWTDGHAKNIQYF. For the CDR3, the DNA is TGTGCCAGCAGTTGGACAGACGGTCACGCCAAAAACATTCAGTACTTC.

This clone appeared once. The genes are TRBV28 and TRBJ1-5; D perhaps matches TRBD1 (5 bases). Trimming removed 8 bases at V and 10 bases at J, with 15 bases between. The CDR3 has 12 amino acids. The V gene's germline CDR1 is MDHEN and CDR2 SYDVKM. The CDR3: CASGGTVLPQHF. The CDR3 nucleotides are TGTGCCAGCGGAGGGACGGTCCTCCCCCAGCATTTT. Using reference TRBV28 and TRBJ1-5 for the parts outside the CDR3, the full variable domain is DVKVTQSSRYLVKRTGEKVFLECVQDMDHENMFWYRQDPGLGLRLIYFSYDVKMKEKGDIPEGYSVSREKKERFSLILESASTNQTSMYLCASGGTVLPQHFGDGTRLSIL.

This clone was seen just once. The chain recombines TRBV5-4 with TRBJ2-3; TRBD2 matches 10 bases. Germline V gives CDR1 SGHNT, CDR2 YYREEE (reference sequence). J gave up 5 bases and V 4 bases, and 10 bases lay outside the gene matches. The CDR3 extends over 16 amino acids. DNA for the CDR3: TGTGCCAGCAGCATTGGGCTAGCGGGGGCGGGAGATACGCAGTATTTT. The encoded protein is CASSIGLAGAGDTQYF. The whole variable domain, filled in from reference TRBV5-4 and TRBJ2-3, reads ETGVTQSPTHLIKTRGQQVTLRCSSQSGHNTVSWYQQALGQGPQFIFQYYREEENGRGNFPPRFSGLQFPNYSSELNVNALELDDSALYLCASSIGLAGAGDTQYFGPGTRLTVL.

The chain employs TRBV11-2 and TRBJ2-1; D is perhaps TRBD2 (5 bases). Trimming cost V 6 bases and J 16 bases, with 19 bases left between them. Germline values: CDR1 SGHAT, CDR2 FQNNGV. CDR3 length equals 12 residues. CDR3 nucleotide sequence: TGTGCCAGCAGTCAACCGACGCGGGTGCTTTTCTTC. It encodes CASSQPTRVLFF.

V gene TRBV5-1 combines with J gene TRBJ1-1; TRBD1 agrees at 10 bases. Looked up from germline, CDR1 is SGHRS and CDR2 is YFSETQ. With V trimmed by 0 bases and J by 6 bases, 2 bases remained unmatched. The CDR3 totals 14 residues. CDR3 coding DNA: TGCGCCAGCAGCTTGGGGGACAGGGGACCTGAAGCTTTCTTT. It is translated as CASSLGDRGPEAFF.

The chain is built from TRBV3-1 (or the pseudogene TRBV3-2) and TRBJ2-1; D gene uncertain. V lost 3 bases and J 9 bases, leaving 9 bases between the germline ends. Germline CDR1 is LGHDT and CDR2 is YNNKEL (reference sequence). This CDR3 has 12 residues. The DNA of the CDR3 is TGTGCCAGCAGCCATCTCTCCGGTGAGCAGTTCTTC. Translating it yields CASSHLSGEQFF.

The chain uses TRBV12-3 or TRBV12-4 and TRBJ1-2; D uncertain. The V gene lost 5 bases and the J gene lost 4 bases, with 8 bases spanning the gap. This CDR3 region has 12 residues. CDR3 loop: CASSRDTYGYTF. CDR3 DNA: TGTGCCAGCAGTCGAGACACCTATGGCTACACCTTC.

The V call is TRBV24-1, the J call TRBJ2-2, with 7 nucleotides matching TRBD1. V trimming: 0 bases; J trimming: 7 bases; junction bases outside the gene matches: 4. There are 15 residues in the CDR3. Germline loops: CDR1 KGHDR, CDR2 SFDVKD. The CDR3 spells CATSDLRQGIGELFF. The CDR3 DNA follows: TGTGCCACCAGTGATTTGAGACAGGGTATCGGGGAGCTGTTTTTT.

This chain joins TRBV7-9 and TRBJ2-2; TRBD1 might be the D (5 bases). The CDR3 covers 15 residues. CDR1 is SEHNR and CDR2 is FQNEAQ in the germline V gene (reference sequence). V was pared by 11 bases and J by 3 bases, with 19 bases between. The chain's CDR3 is CAALYRDSYTGELFF. The CDR3 DNA follows: TGTGCCGCGCTTTATCGAGACAGTTACACCGGGGAGCTGTTTTTT.

This chain joins TRBV18 and TRBJ1-1; 8 bases are a match to TRBD1. This CDR3 has 15 amino acids. Germline V CDR1 and CDR2: KGHSH, LQKENI. The junction had 5 bases not matched to a gene; V was cut back by 4 bases and J by 1 base. CDR3 bases: TGTGCCAGCTCACAAGGAGGGACAGGGAACACTGAAGCTTTCTTT. This translates into CASSQGGTGNTEAFF.

The chain links TRBV9 to TRBJ2-3; a possible D gene is TRBD2 (6 bases). Per germline, CDR1 SGDLS and CDR2 YYNGEE. V was pared by 2 bases and J by 6 bases, with 16 bases between. The CDR3 extends over 15 amino acids. CDR3 in DNA: TGTGCCAGCAGCGTCCACGGAGGGGCCGGGGATACGCAGTATTTT. Amino acids: CASSVHGGAGDTQYF.

The rearrangement uses TRBV10-3 and TRBJ1-1, with D perhaps TRBD1 (5 bases). V was clipped by 6 bases and J by 0 bases, with 11 bases between them. The germline V gene encodes CDR1 ENHRY and CDR2 SYGVKD. The CDR3 length is 14 residues. The CDR3 DNA follows: TGTGCCATCAGGAGCCCGGACATGAACACTGAAGCTTTCTTT. It codes for CAIRSPDMNTEAFF.

The V and J genes are TRBV5-1 and TRBJ1-1, with D uncertain. This CDR3 comprises 14 residues. Germline lookup yields CDR1 SGHRS and CDR2 YFSETQ. V was cut by 4 bases and J by 7 bases, with 17 bases left in between. CDR3 loop: CASSETAERGEAFF. The CDR3 nucleotides read TGCGCCAGCAGCGAGACTGCAGAAAGAGGTGAAGCTTTCTTT.

This chain uses TRBV2 with TRBJ2-1, with 7 bases aligning to TRBD2. V trimming: 8 bases; J trimming: 8 bases; junction bases outside the gene matches: 9. Per germline, CDR1 SNHLY and CDR2 FYNNEI. CDR3 length equals 13 residues. CDR3 in amino acids: CASGGDSADEQFF. In DNA, the CDR3 is TGTGCCAGCGGGGGGGACTCTGCTGATGAGCAGTTCTTC.

The chain links TRBV18 to TRBJ1-1; 9 bases are a match to TRBD1. Germline V gene data show CDR1 as KGHSH and CDR2 as LQKENI. This CDR3 has 16 residues. V lost 1 base and J lost 1; bases outside the gene matches: 4. CDR3 residues: CASSPQWTGANTEAFF. DNA for the CDR3: TGTGCCAGCTCACCACAGTGGACAGGGGCGAACACTGAAGCTTTCTTT.

The chain is built from TRBV6-5 and TRBJ1-1; tentatively, D is TRBD1 (5 bases). Per the germline V gene, CDR1 is MNHEY and CDR2 is SVGAGI. The CDR3 has 12 amino acids. V lost 6 bases, J lost 1 base, and 6 bases lay in between. The chain's CDR3 is CASRGPNTEAFF. CDR3 nucleotides: TGTGCCAGCAGGGGGCCGAACACTGAAGCTTTCTTT.

V gene TRBV24-1 combines with J gene TRBJ2-1, with 9 positions matching TRBD1. The J segment lost 6 bases and the V segment lost 7 bases, leaving 3 bases of the junction unmatched. The CDR3 runs 13 residues. Germline values: CDR1 KGHDR, CDR2 SFDVKD. CDR3 sequence (DNA): TGTGCCACCAGGGGACAGGGCTCCAATGAGCAGTTCTTC. Its translation is CATRGQGSNEQFF.

The gene calls are TRBV4-1 and TRBJ1-1; 8 bases map to TRBD1. Per germline, CDR1 MGHRA and CDR2 YSYEKL. CDR3 length: 15 amino acids. V lost 1 base, J lost 0 bases, and 1 base stayed unmatched. The CDR3 is CASSQGDRMNTEAFF. Here the CDR3 DNA reads TGCGCCAGCAGCCAAGGGGACAGGATGAACACTGAAGCTTTCTTT.

This chain joins TRBV4-1 and TRBJ1-5, with 7 bases aligning to TRBD1. Germline V CDR1 and CDR2: MGHRA, YSYEKL. V lost 4 bases, J lost 1 base, and 7 bases stayed unmatched. The CDR3 contains 16 residues. CDR3 sequence: CASSPEPGQSNQPQHF. CDR3 sequence (DNA): TGCGCCAGCAGCCCCGAACCGGGACAGAGCAATCAGCCCCAGCATTTT.

This rearrangement joins TRBV6-5 to TRBJ1-1; 8 positions agree with TRBD1. Trimming removed 5 bases from V and 3 bases from J; junction bases left unmatched: 5. Germline V gene sequence: CDR1 MNHEY, CDR2 SVGAGI. There are 14 residues in the CDR3. CDR3 coding DNA: TGTGCCAGCAGTCGACAGGGGACCCACACTGAAGCTTTCTTT. Translating gives CASSRQGTHTEAFF.

This clone occurred a few times. This chain links TRBV25-1 with TRBJ2-7; D might be TRBD1 (5 bases). This CDR3 region has 13 residues. The V end was cut by 6 bases, the J end by 7 bases, with 16 bases between. The germline V gene has CDR1 MGHDK and CDR2 SYGVNS. This CDR3 reads CASSPDTPWEQYF. DNA for the CDR3: TGTGCCAGCAGCCCGGACACCCCTTGGGAGCAGTACTTC.

The rearrangement joins TRBV7-8 to TRBJ2-2; D is undetermined. CDR1 is SGHVS and CDR2 is FQNEAQ in the germline V gene. Between the trimmed V and J ends, which lost 0 bases and 1 base, there was a span of 6 bases. The CDR3 length is 15 residues. CDR3 residues: CASSLALRNTGELFF. For the CDR3, the DNA is TGTGCCAGCAGCTTAGCGTTGAGGAACACCGGGGAGCTGTTTTTT.

The genes are TRBV9 and TRBJ2-2; D gene uncertain. Trimming left V 4 bases short and J 3 bases short, with 16 bases between. The CDR3 consists of 16 residues. The germline V gene has CDR1 SGDLS and CDR2 YYNGEE. CDR3 sequence reads: CASSQSPGSHTGELFF. CDR3 nucleotide sequence: TGTGCCAGCAGCCAATCGCCAGGATCCCACACCGGGGAGCTGTTTTTT.